The clone carrying this TCR beta chain was counted a few times. Its antigen is still unknown. The record originates from a study of T cell repertoires in cytomegalovirus infection. Study at large: In the study, CMV epitopes included recently identified HLA-C-restricted and well-studied HLA-B-restricted ones. A matching HLA type, together with CMV infection, was signaled by public TCR beta signatures. Study-level results: HLA-C-restricted CMV-specific TCR beta clonotypes were dominant in the ex vivo response. Carriers of CMV and the relevant HLA type were discriminated by public TCR beta frequency.

In TCRdb, the reads were re-called with MiXCR into one record per CDR3 protein. The sample records approximately 590,000 distinct CDR3 sequences, 35% to 50% being singletons. CDR1 is SGHTA and CDR2 is FQGNSA in the germline V gene. V dropped 1 base and J dropped 5; count of bases not matched to a gene: 10. There are 16 residues in the CDR3. This chain links TRBV7-2 with TRBJ2-5; the match to TRBD2 covers 7 bases. The clonotype comes from a human donor in good health (CMV status not recorded). Some clones in this sample may be carry-over from other donors' samples. The sequenced sample was cultured PBMCs, obtained from culture after CMV antigen stimulation. In DNA, the CDR3 is TGTGCCAGCAGCTTAGGGACCATCGGGGGGTGGGAGACCCAGTACTTC. As protein: CASSLGTIGGWETQYF.